This T cell receptor (beta chain) was identified in a study of OX40 agonist ivuxolimab in advanced cancers. This clone was seen a handful of times. Its antigen is not identified. Germline lookup yields CDR1 LNHDA and CDR2 SQIVND (reference sequence). The CDR3 spans 13 residues. Trimming took 4 bases from V and 8 from J, leaving 12 bases between them. TCRdb keeps only in-frame clones here, not all; method: immunoSEQ multiplex PCR. The data show just over 95,000 clones, about 85% seen once. General study findings and limits: The study observed clonal expansion of CD4+ and CD8+ blood T cells by week 6 at 0.1 to 3.0 mg/kg. The study found that CD8+ T cells averaged more expanded clones than CD4+. Expanded peripheral T cell antigen specificity was not determined.

The chain has TRBV19 and TRBJ2-1; maybe TRBD1 (6 bases). Specimen: CD4+ or CD8+ T cells sorted from blood, collected in a trial of the OX40 agonist ivuxolimab. The clonotype was recovered from an adult with an advanced solid tumor such as melanoma, head and neck, liver or kidney cancer. The CDR3 region has the DNA TGTGCCAGTAGTAAAAACAGGGCTGATGAGCAGTTCTTC. Translating it yields CASSKNRADEQFF.